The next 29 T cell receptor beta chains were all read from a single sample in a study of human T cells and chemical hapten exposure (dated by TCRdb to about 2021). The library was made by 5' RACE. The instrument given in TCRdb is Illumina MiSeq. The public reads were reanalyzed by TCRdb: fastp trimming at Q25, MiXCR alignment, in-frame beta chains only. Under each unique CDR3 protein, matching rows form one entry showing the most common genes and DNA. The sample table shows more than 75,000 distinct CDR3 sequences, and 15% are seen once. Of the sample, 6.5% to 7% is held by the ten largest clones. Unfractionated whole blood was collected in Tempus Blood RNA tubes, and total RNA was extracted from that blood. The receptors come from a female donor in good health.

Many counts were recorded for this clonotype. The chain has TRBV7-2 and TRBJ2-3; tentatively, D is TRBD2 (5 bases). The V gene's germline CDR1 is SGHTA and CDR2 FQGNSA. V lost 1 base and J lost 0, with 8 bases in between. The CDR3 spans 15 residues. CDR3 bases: TGTGCCAGCAGCTTAGGTAGCGTTAGCACAGATACGCAGTATTTT. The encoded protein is CASSLGSVSTDTQYF.

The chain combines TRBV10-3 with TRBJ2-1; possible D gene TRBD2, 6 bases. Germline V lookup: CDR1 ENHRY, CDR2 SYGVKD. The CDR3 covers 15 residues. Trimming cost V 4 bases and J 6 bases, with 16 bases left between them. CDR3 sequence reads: CAISGDSESLNEQFF. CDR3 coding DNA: TGTGCCATCAGTGGGGACTCAGAGTCCCTCAATGAGCAGTTCTTC.

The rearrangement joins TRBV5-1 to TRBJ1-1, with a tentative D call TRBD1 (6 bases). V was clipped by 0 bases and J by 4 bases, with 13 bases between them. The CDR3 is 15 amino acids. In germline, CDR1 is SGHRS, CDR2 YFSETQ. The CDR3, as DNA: TGCGCCAGCAGCTTGGTGGGGGCCGGGGCCACTGAAGCTTTCTTT. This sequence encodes CASSLVGAGATEAFF.

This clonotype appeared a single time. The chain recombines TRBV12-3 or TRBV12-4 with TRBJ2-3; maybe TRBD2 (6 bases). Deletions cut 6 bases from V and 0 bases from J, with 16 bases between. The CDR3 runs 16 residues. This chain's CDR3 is CASSYAGYTSTDTQYF. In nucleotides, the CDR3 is TGTGCCAGCAGCTACGCGGGATACACTAGCACAGATACGCAGTATTTT.

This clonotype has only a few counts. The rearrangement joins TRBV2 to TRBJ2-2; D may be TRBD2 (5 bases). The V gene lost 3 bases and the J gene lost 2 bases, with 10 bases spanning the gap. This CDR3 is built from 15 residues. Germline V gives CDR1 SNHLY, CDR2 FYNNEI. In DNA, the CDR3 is TGTGCCAGCAGTGATCGAGGGCACAACACCGGGGAGCTGTTTTTT. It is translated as CASSDRGHNTGELFF. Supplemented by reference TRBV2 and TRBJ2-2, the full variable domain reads EPEVTQTPSHQVTQMGQEVILRCVPISNHLYFYWYRQILGQKVEFLVSFYNNEISEKSEIFDDQFSVERPDGSNFTLKIRSTKLEDSAMYFCASSDRGHNTGELFFGEGSRLTVL.

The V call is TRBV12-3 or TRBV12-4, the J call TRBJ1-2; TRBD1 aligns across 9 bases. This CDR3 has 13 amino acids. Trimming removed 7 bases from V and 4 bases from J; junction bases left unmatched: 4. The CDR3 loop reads CASTLTGGYGYTF. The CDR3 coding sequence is TGTGCCAGCACCTTGACAGGGGGCTATGGCTACACCTTC.

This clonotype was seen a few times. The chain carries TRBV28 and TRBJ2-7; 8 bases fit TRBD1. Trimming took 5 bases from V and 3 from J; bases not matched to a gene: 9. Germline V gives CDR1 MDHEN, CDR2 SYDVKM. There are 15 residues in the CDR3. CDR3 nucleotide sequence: TGTGCCAGCAGTCTCGGACAGGGTCTGAGCTACGAGCAGTACTTC. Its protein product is CASSLGQGLSYEQYF.

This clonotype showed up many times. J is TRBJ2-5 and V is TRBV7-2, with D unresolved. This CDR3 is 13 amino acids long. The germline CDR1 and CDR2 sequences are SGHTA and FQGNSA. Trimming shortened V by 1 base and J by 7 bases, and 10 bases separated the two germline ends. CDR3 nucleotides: TGTGCCAGCAGCTTAGTTATGGGTGGGACCCAGTACTTC. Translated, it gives CASSLVMGGTQYF. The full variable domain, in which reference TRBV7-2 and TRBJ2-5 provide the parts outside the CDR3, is GAGVSQSPSNKVTEKGKDVELRCDPISGHTALYWYRQSLGQGLEFLIYFQGNSAPDKSGLPSDRFSAERTGGSVSTLTIQRTQQEDSAVYLCASSLVMGGTQYFGPGTRLLVL.

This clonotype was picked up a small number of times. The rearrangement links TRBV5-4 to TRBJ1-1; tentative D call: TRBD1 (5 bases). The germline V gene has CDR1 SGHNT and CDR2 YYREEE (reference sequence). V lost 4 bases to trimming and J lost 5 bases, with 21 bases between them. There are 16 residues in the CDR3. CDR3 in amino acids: CASSGFASSWGTEAFF. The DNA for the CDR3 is TGTGCCAGCAGCGGATTCGCTTCCTCCTGGGGGACTGAAGCTTTCTTT.

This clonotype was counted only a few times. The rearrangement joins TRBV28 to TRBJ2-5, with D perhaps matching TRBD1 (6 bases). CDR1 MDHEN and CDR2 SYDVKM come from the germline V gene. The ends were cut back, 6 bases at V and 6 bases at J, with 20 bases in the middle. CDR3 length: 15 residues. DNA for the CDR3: TGTGCCAGCAGCCTGGAGCAGGGGCTGGTAAAGACCCAGTACTTC. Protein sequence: CASSLEQGLVKTQYF.

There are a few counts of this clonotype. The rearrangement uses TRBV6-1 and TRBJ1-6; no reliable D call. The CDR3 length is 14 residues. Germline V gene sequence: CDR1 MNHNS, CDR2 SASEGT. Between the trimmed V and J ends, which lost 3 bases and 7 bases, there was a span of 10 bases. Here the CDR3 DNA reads TGTGCCAGCAGTGAGGTCGGGGTGAATTCACCCCTCCACTTT. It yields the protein CASSEVGVNSPLHF.

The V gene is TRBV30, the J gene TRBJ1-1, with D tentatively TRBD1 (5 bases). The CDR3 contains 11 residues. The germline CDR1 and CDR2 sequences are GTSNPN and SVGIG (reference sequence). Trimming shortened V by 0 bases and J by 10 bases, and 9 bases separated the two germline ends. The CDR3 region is CAWSVNGGAFF. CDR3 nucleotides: TGTGCCTGGAGTGTAAACGGGGGAGCTTTCTTT.

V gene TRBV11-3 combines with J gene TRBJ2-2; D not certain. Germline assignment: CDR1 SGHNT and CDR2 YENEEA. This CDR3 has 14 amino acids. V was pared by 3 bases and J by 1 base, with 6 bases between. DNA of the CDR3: TGTGCCAGCAGCTTTTCCAGGAACACCGGGGAGCTGTTTTTT. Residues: CASSFSRNTGELFF.

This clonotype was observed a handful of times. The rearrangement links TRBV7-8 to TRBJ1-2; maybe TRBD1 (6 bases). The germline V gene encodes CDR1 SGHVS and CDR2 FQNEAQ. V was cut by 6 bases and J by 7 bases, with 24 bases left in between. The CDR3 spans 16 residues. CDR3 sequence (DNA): TGTGCCAGCAGTCCAACTATTATAGGGGGGCTTTCTGGCTACACCTTC. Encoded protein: CASSPTIIGGLSGYTF.

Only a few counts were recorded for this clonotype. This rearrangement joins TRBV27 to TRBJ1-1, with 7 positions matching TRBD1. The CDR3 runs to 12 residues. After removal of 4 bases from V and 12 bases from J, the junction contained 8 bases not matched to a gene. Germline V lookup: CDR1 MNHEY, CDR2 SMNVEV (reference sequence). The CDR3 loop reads CASSYLTGQTFF. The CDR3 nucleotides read TGTGCCAGCAGTTACTTGACAGGGCAGACTTTCTTT.

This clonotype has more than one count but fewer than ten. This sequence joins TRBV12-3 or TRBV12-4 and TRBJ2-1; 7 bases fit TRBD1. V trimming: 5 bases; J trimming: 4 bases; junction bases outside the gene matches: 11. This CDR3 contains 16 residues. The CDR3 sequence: CASSAPRDSFYNEQFF. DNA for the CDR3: TGTGCCAGCAGTGCGCCCCGGGACAGTTTTTACAATGAGCAGTTCTTC.

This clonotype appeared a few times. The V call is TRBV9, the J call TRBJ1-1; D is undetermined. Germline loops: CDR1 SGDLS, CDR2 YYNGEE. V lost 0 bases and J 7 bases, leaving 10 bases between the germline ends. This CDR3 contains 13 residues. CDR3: CASSVGHLGEAFF. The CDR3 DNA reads TGTGCCAGCAGCGTAGGACACCTAGGTGAAGCTTTCTTT.

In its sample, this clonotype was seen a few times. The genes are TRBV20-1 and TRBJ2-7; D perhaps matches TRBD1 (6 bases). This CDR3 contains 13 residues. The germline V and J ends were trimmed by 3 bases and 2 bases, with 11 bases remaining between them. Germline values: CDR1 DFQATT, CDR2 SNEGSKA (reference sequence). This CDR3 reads CSARADSPYEQYF. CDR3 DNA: TGCAGTGCTAGGGCGGACAGTCCCTACGAGCAGTACTTC.

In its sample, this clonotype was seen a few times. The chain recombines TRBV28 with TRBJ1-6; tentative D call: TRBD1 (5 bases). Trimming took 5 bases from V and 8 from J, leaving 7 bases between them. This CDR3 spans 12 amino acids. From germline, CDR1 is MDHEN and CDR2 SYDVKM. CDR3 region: CASSLQDSPLHF. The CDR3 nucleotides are TGTGCCAGCAGTCTACAGGATTCACCCCTCCACTTT.

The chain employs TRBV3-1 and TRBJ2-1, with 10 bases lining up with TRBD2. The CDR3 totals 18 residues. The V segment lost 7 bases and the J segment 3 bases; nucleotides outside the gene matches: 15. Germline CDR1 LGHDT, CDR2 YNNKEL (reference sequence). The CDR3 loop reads CASTSGTSAFGIYNEQFF. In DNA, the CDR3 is TGTGCCAGCACATCCGGGACTAGCGCGTTTGGGATCTACAATGAGCAGTTCTTC.

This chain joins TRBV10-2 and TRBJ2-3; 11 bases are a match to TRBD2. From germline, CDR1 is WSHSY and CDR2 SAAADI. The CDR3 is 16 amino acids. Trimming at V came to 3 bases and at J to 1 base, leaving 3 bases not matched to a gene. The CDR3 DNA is TGCGCCAGCAGTGAACTAGCGGGGGAAGGCACAGATACGCAGTATTTT. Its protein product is CASSELAGEGTDTQYF.

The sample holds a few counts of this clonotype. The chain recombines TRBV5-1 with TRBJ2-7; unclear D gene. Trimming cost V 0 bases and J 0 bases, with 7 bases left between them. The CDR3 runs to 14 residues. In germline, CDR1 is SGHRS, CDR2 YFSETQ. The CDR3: CASSLGQSSYEQYF. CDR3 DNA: TGCGCCAGCAGCTTGGGTCAGAGCTCCTACGAGCAGTACTTC.

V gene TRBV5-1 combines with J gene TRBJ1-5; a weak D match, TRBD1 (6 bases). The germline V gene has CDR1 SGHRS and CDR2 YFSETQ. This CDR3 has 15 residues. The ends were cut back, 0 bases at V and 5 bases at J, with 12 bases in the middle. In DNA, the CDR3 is TGCGCCAGCAGCTTGGAGGGGGGCGGTGATCAGCCCCAGCATTTT. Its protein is CASSLEGGGDQPQHF.

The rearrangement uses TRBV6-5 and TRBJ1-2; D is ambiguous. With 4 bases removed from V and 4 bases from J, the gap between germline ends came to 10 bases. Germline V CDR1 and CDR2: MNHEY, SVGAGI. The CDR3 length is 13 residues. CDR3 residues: CASSSGSSYGYTF. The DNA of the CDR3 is TGTGCCAGCAGTTCCGGTTCGAGCTATGGCTACACCTTC.

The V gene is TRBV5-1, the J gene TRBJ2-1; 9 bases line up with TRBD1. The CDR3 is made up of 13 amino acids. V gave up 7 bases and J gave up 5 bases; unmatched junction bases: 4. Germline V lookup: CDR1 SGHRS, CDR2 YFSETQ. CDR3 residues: CASGGQGHNEQFF. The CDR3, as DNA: TGCGCCAGCGGTGGACAGGGGCACAATGAGCAGTTCTTC.

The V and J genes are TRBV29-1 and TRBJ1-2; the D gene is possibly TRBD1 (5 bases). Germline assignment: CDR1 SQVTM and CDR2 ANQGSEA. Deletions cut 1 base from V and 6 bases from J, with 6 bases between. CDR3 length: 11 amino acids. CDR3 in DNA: TGCAGCGTTGAAGGGGGCCATGGCTACACCTTC. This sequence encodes CSVEGGHGYTF.

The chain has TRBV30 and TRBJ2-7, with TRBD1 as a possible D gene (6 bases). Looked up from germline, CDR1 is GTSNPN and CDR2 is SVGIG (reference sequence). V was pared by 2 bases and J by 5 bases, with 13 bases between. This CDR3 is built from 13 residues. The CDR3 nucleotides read TGTGCCTGGAGTTACCCGAACAGGGACGAGCAGTACTTC. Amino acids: CAWSYPNRDEQYF.

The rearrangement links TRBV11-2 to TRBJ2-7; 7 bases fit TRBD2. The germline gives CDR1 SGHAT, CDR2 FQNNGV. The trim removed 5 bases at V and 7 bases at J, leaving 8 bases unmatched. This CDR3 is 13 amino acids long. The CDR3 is CASSPLNGREQYF. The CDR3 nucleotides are TGTGCCAGCAGCCCCCTAAACGGGAGGGAGCAGTACTTC.

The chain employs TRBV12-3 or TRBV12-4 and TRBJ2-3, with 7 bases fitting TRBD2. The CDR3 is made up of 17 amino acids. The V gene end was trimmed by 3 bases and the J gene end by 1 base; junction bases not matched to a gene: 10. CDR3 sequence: CASSFGGRGSGTDTQYF. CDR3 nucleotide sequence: TGTGCCAGCAGTTTCGGTGGGCGGGGGTCGGGCACAGATACGCAGTATTTT.